This T cell receptor (beta chain) appears in the sequencing data of a study of memory CD4+ T cells and cytomegalovirus serostatus. Trimming at V came to 0 bases and at J to 6 bases, leaving 8 bases not matched to a gene. The V gene's germline CDR1 is LGHNA and CDR2 YSLEER. The CDR3 is 17 residues long. Notes on the study in general: Suggested: most of the CMV-linked TCR signature lies in CD4+ memory cells.

Original processing methods: Out-of-frame sequences were removed, leaving a few million distinct TCRbeta sequences. TCRdb's table, derived via immunoSEQ multiplex PCR, lists solely in-frame clones and lacks some. Clone size and the V and J calls come from that table; the DNA yielded D and trimming. The sample lists just under 95,000 clones, about four fifths seen once, with 3.6% in the top ten. The sort gate was single viable CD3+CD4+CD8-CD45RO+ cells for memory CD4+ T cells. Serostatus was set by detecting CMV pp150, pp28, p38, p52 IgG. Positive selection with CD4 microbeads enriched total CD4+ T cells. Only one count was recorded for this clone. Its target is not known.

The rearrangement uses TRBV4-3 and TRBJ2-1; 10 nucleotides align to TRBD2. Material for sequencing was memory CD4+ T cells from blood. The sequence derives from an adult in good health and CMV-seropositive. CDR3 amino acids: CASSQEPAGGTGNEQFF. CDR3 coding DNA: TGCGCCAGCAGCCAAGAGCCAGCGGGAGGGACTGGCAATGAGCAGTTCTTC.